The clone carrying this T cell receptor (beta chain) was found many times. RNA transcripts were the source from which TCR beta CDR3 regions were amplified. Second-round multiplex PCR followed a first-round RT-PCR using HTBI primers. TCRdb ran MiXCR on the multiplex PCR reads and lists one entry per CDR3 protein. Of 300,000 to 350,000 distinct CDR3 sequences listed, roughly 15% were seen once; the top ten hold approximately 13%. This entry comes from a study of Graves' ophthalmopathy and Graves' hyperthyroidism. The CDR3 runs to 13 residues. V shed 4 bases and J shed 3 bases, with 9 bases lying between them. CDR1 MNHNS and CDR2 SASEGT come from the germline V gene.

The source is an adult man with Graves' ophthalmopathy. The chain uses TRBV6-1 and TRBJ1-1; D not resolved. Sequenced: peripheral blood. CDR3 residues: CASSGNGDTEAFF. CDR3 bases: TGTGCCAGCAGTGGTAACGGGGACACTGAAGCTTTCTTT.